This TCR beta chain stems from a study of blood T cell repertoires in COVID-19. Across the whole study: From the United States, Italy and Spain came samples of acute and convalescent COVID-19.

In the original analysis: The authors estimated nucleated cell counts from reference gene primer amplification. Repertoires were generated with immunoSEQ multiplex PCR, while TCRdb's copy carries only in-frame clones and drops some. The V and J calls and clone size were taken over from that table, and D and trimming were inferred from the DNA. The data contain 100,000 to 130,000 clones, roughly 90% of them singletons. CDR3 length: 16 residues. V shed 4 bases and J 9 bases; nucleotides not matched to a gene: 13. Germline loops: CDR1 MNHEY, CDR2 SMNVEV (reference sequence). This sequence joins TRBV27 and TRBJ2-1; 9 bases match TRBD1. The sample consisted of peripheral blood. This receptor was identified in a man aged 35-49 years with active or convalescent COVID-19. The CDR3 coding sequence is TGTGCCAGCAGTTACTTACGGGACAGGGTTGGGGCTGAGCAGTTCTTC. Translated, it gives CASSYLRDRVGAEQFF.